A selection of T cell receptor beta chains follows, all from one sample in a study of cytomegalovirus exposure and HLA in healthy donors. TCRdb's table, derived via immunoSEQ multiplex PCR, lists solely in-frame clones and lacks some. This sample has roughly 170,000 clones, with approximately 80% found just once. Sequencing was done on a sample of PBMCs. The receptors were sampled from a man aged 25 to 40 in good health and CMV-seropositive. CDR3s include the opening cysteine and the closing phenylalanine or tryptophan. A D gene is named only where the DNA matches it firmly. Rows may omit the clone size; those that give it use once, few, many or a size class.

size	D	V	J	CDR3	DNA
.	TRBD2	TRBV11-2	TRBJ2-5	CASSLPSGWGRETQYF	TGTGCCAGCAGCTTGCCTAGCGGGTGGGGTAGGGAGACCCAGTACTTC
once	TRBD1	TRBV5-4	TRBJ1-2	CASSWDRENGYTF	TGTGCCAGCAGCTGGGACAGGGAAAATGGCTACACCTTC
once	.	TRBV18	TRBJ2-5	CASSASSYQETQYF	TGTGCCAGCTCAGCGTCTTCCTACCAAGAGACCCAGTACTTC
.	TRBD1	TRBV5-5	TRBJ2-7	CASSLEGQGTNEQYF	TGTGCCAGCAGCTTGGAAGGACAGGGGACCAACGAGCAGTACTTC
.	TRBD1	TRBV2	TRBJ2-2	CASSAYGTGNTGELFF	TGTGCCAGCAGTGCTTACGGGACAGGCAACACCGGGGAGCTGTTTTTT
.	TRBD1	TRBV30	TRBJ2-7	CAWSVTGTGGPYEQYF	TGTGCCTGGAGTGTGACCGGGACAGGGGGCCCCTACGAGCAGTACTTC
.	TRBD2	TRBV27	TRBJ2-2	CASSLSLAGANTGELFF	TGTGCCAGCAGTTTATCGTTAGCGGGAGCGAACACCGGGGAGCTGTTTTTT
.	TRBD1	TRBV15	TRBJ2-3	CATSTGTGGTDTQYF	TGTGCCACCAGCACCGGGACAGGTGGCACAGATACGCAGTATTTT
.	TRBD1	TRBV5-4	TRBJ1-3	CASSSGQGAFPGNTIYF	TGTGCCAGCAGCTCCGGACAGGGGGCGTTTCCTGGAAACACCATATATTTT
.	TRBD2	TRBV5-4	TRBJ2-3	CASSLSTSGGAGTDTQYF	TGTGCCAGCAGCTTGTCGACTAGCGGGGGGGCGGGCACAGATACGCAGTATTTT
.	TRBD1	TRBV27	TRBJ1-2	CASSFLRDREGSYGYTF	TGTGCCAGCAGTTTTCTCCGGGACAGGGAAGGATCCTATGGCTACACCTTC
.	.	TRBV14	TRBJ2-1	CASSQSLDSYNEQFF	TGTGCCAGCAGCCAGAGTCTCGACTCCTACAATGAGCAGTTCTTC
once	.	TRBV6-1	TRBJ2-1	CASRLTSPYNEQFF	TGTGCCAGCAGGCTGACTAGTCCCTACAATGAGCAGTTCTTC
.	.	TRBV5-1	TRBJ1-3	CASSSILGGSGNTIYF	TGCGCCAGCAGCTCAATCCTAGGGGGCTCTGGAAACACCATATATTTT
.	.	TRBV7-9	TRBJ2-3	CASSLTINTDTQYF	TGTGCCAGCAGCTTGACTATAAACACAGATACGCAGTATTTT
few	.	TRBV6-5	TRBJ2-7	CASSPPGQKSYEQYF	TGTGCCAGCAGCCCCCCAGGACAGAAGTCCTACGAGCAGTACTTC
.	TRBD1	TRBV5-5	TRBJ1-2	CASSPRDRGSRFNYGYTF	TGTGCCAGCAGCCCCCGGGACAGGGGGTCTAGATTTAACTATGGCTACACCTTC
.	.	TRBV14	TRBJ2-5	CASSHRQGGYQETQYF	TGTGCCAGCAGCCACCGACAGGGAGGTTACCAAGAGACCCAGTACTTC
.	TRBD1	TRBV28	TRBJ1-1	CASSLHRGRGYNTEAFF	TGTGCCAGCAGTCTCCATAGGGGGCGCGGCTATAACACTGAAGCTTTCTTT
few	.	TRBV11-3	TRBJ2-7	CASRQGMDAYEQYF	TGTGCCAGCAGACAGGGTATGGATGCCTACGAGCAGTACTTC
once	TRBD1	TRBV5-1	TRBJ1-1	CASSLDGTVNTEAFF	TGCGCCAGCAGCTTGGACGGGACAGTGAACACTGAAGCTTTCTTT
.	.	TRBV19	TRBJ2-7	CASSTRTDSYEQYF	TGTGCCAGTAGTACTCGGACTGACTCCTACGAGCAGTACTTC
.	TRBD1	TRBV7-9	TRBJ2-7	CAGDKVQGSYEQYF	TGTGCCGGGGACAAGGTACAGGGGTCCTACGAGCAGTACTTC
.	TRBD1	TRBV29-1	TRBJ2-7	CSVEVRTGIPYEQYF	TGCAGCGTTGAAGTTAGGACAGGGATCCCCTACGAGCAGTACTTC
.	.	TRBV6-1	TRBJ2-7	CASVGANSYEQYF	TGTGCCAGCGTAGGGGCTAACTCCTACGAGCAGTACTTC
.	TRBD1	TRBV11-2	TRBJ2-2	CASTGTGASTGELFF	TGTGCCAGCACTGGGACAGGGGCGAGCACCGGGGAGCTGTTTTTT
.	TRBD1	TRBV5-6	TRBJ2-7	CASKTAGQGAREQYF	TGTGCCAGCAAAACCGCGGGACAGGGGGCGCGGGAGCAGTACTTC
few	.	TRBV19	TRBJ2-1	CASTPGGYNEQFF	TGTGCCAGTACTCCGGGCGGGTACAATGAGCAGTTCTTC
.	.	TRBV5-1	TRBJ1-2	CASSLEGPGTKGGYTF	TGCGCCAGCAGCTTGGAAGGTCCCGGGACTAAGGGTGGCTACACCTTC
.	.	TRBV7-2	TRBJ1-3	CASSLFFQGSGNTIYF	TGTGCCAGCAGCTTGTTTTTTCAGGGCTCTGGAAACACCATATATTTT
.	.	TRBV6-1	TRBJ1-6	CASSLGQENSPLHF	TGTGCCAGCAGCCTGGGGCAGGAGAATTCACCCCTCCACTTT
.	.	TRBV20-1	TRBJ2-7	CSAIQGWEQYF	TGCAGTGCTATACAGGGTTGGGAGCAGTACTTC
.	TRBD1	TRBV27	TRBJ1-1	CASSYRGTGLTEAFF	TGTGCCAGCAGTTATCGTGGGACAGGGCTCACTGAAGCTTTCTTT
.	TRBD1	TRBV30	TRBJ2-5	CAWQSDRGPPETQYF	TGTGCCTGGCAATCCGACAGGGGCCCCCCAGAGACCCAGTACTTC
.	TRBD1	TRBV11-2	TRBJ2-2	CASGRTGVNTGELFF	TGTGCCAGCGGCAGGACAGGGGTTAACACCGGGGAGCTGTTTTTT
.	.	TRBV5-1	TRBJ2-3	CASSLWQGDRDTQYF	TGCGCCAGCAGCTTGTGGCAGGGTGATCGGGATACGCAGTATTTT
.	.	TRBV7-6	TRBJ2-5	CASSLAPGGPWEQYF	TGTGCCAGCAGCTTAGCCCCCGGGGGGCCCTGGGAGCAGTACTTC
few	TRBD1	TRBV28	TRBJ2-1	CASSTNYPGTGVGNYYNEQFF	TGTGCCAGCAGCACCAACTACCCCGGGACAGGGGTGGGGAACTACTACAATGAGCAGTTCTTC
.	.	TRBV30	TRBJ1-3	CAWSVPGNSGNTIYF	TGTGCCTGGAGTGTGCCAGGAAACTCTGGAAACACCATATATTTT
.	.	TRBV6-1	TRBJ2-5	CASGSVTGFVETQYF	TGTGCCAGCGGATCCGTCACAGGGTTCGTCGAGACCCAGTACTTC
.	.	TRBV19	TRBJ1-2	CASSIGQANYGYTF	TGTGCCAGTAGTATAGGACAGGCTAACTATGGCTACACCTTC
.	TRBD2	TRBV5-4	TRBJ2-5	CASRDGLGQETQYF	TGTGCCAGCAGGGATGGACTAGGGCAAGAGACCCAGTACTTC
.	TRBD1	TRBV5-1	TRBJ2-7	CASSSLGDSYYEQYF	TGCGCCAGCAGCTCCCTGGGGGACAGTTACTACGAGCAGTACTTC
.	.	TRBV13	TRBJ2-2	CASSSAPRNTGELFF	TGTGCCAGCAGCTCCGCGCCGAGGAACACCGGGGAGCTGTTTTTT
once	TRBD1	TRBV2	TRBJ2-7	CASRDRVTYEQYF	TGTGCCAGCAGAGACAGGGTTACCTACGAGCAGTACTTC
.	TRBD2	TRBV7-9	TRBJ2-1	CASTPRGGRARNEQFF	TGTGCCAGCACCCCACGGGGCGGGAGGGCCCGCAATGAGCAGTTCTTC
.	.	TRBV11-3	TRBJ2-7	CASSPSDSSSYEQYF	TGTGCCAGCAGCCCTTCGGACAGTAGCTCCTACGAGCAGTACTTC
.	TRBD2	TRBV27	TRBJ2-1	CASSLQLAGDNEQFF	TGTGCCAGCAGTTTACAGCTAGCGGGTGACAATGAGCAGTTCTTC
.	.	TRBV7-3	TRBJ2-6	CASSPSGTLGANVLTF	TGTGCCAGCAGCCCATCAGGGACTCTTGGGGCCAACGTCCTGACTTTC
.	.	TRBV7-2	TRBJ2-1	CASSPMEGGWSEQFF	TGTGCCAGCAGCCCGATGGAGGGGGGGTGGAGTGAGCAGTTCTTC
.	.	TRBV2	TRBJ2-1	CASRRTAKELFF	TGTGCCAGCAGGAGGACAGCTAAAGAGCTGTTCTTC
few	.	TRBV5-1	TRBJ2-7	CASSYTPGHDYEQYF	TGCGCCAGCAGCTACACACCGGGACACGACTACGAGCAGTACTTC
.	.	TRBV18	TRBJ2-2	CASSPGQNTGELFF	TGTGCCAGCTCACCGGGACAGAACACCGGGGAGCTGTTTTTT
.	.	TRBV7-8	TRBJ1-2	CASSERWIGYTF	TGTGCCAGCAGCGAGCGTTGGATCGGCTACACCTTC
.	TRBD2	TRBV4-3	TRBJ2-7	CASSQDWGGEQYF	TGCGCCAGCAGCCAAGATTGGGGGGGGGAGCAGTACTTC